This TCR beta chain was sequenced for a study of cytomegalovirus exposure and HLA in healthy donors (dated by TCRdb to 2017 to 2019). At the level of the whole study: A later analysis indicated that the roughly 120 validation repertoires were generated on the platform also employed for the approximately 700 repertoires of the first cohort. The aim of the study was to test whether cataloging public T cell receptors could identify signatures of past pathogen exposure. A separate validation cohort of about 110 different subjects was used in addition to the 666-subject first cohort. To predict cytomegalovirus infection status, the study brought together high-throughput TCR immunosequencing, statistical association of individual TCRs with disease status, and machine learning. Broader findings and caveats from the paper: Across donors, most TCR sequences were observed very rarely, whereas some public TCRs were present in many individuals. Three of the identified cytomegalovirus-associated TCR beta chains were confirmed in vitro to be specific for cytomegalovirus antigens. The classifier was reported to diagnose cytomegalovirus status with high specificity and sensitivity in both the original cohort and the validation cohort. Subsequent analysis determined that TCRs grouped into clusters in the first cohort also showed a tendency toward co-occurrence across the 130 or so validation repertoires, and 85% to 95% of cluster scores exceeded 0. A total of about 150 TCR beta chains were listed by the study as associated with cytomegalovirus. It was suggested by the authors that the approach could potentially be generalized to other disease states and immunological phenotypes. A later analysis lacked HLA typing for the validation cohort, so it scored co-occurrence in that cohort across all 120 or so repertoires.

About this clone itself: Its cognate antigen has yet to be identified. There are no base qualities to consult, and no much larger clone falls within one base.

The donors were included in the validation cohort of around 120 subjects, a group kept apart from the approximately 690-subject first cohort. The CDR3 starts with the cysteine, ends with the phenylalanine, and has 14 residues. Only the CDR3 part of the read is kept: 42 bases, read in frame from the first base. Germline trimming: 5 bases from V, 5 bases from J; junction bases outside gene matches: 8. According to the germline V gene (reference sequence), CDR1 reads MNHEY and CDR2 reads SMNVEV. Preparation of the library involved the immunoSEQ multiplex PCR assay. The original pipeline was this. A statistical classification framework was built to diagnose cytomegalovirus status from the catalog of TCR beta chain sequences. Imported from immuneACCESS, the table was reduced by TCRdb to in-frame sequences with V and J called. These copies leave out some clones; in studies compared against another copy, an unresolved V gene accounts for under half, and the cause of the remainder is not known. V and J calls and clone size follow that table, whereas D and trimming were derived from the DNA. The sample table contains tens of thousands of clones; only one count was recorded for approximately 90% of them. Less than 2.5% of the sample is taken by the ten largest.

The sequence is built from TRBV27 and TRBJ2-7; the central 8 bases match TRBD1. The sequence was obtained from a man aged 30 to 39 in good health and CMV-seronegative. Sample: PBMCs. The nucleotides are TGTGCCAGCAGTAGCCCGGACAGGGTCGACGAGCAGTACTTC. It codes for CASSSPDRVDEQYF.